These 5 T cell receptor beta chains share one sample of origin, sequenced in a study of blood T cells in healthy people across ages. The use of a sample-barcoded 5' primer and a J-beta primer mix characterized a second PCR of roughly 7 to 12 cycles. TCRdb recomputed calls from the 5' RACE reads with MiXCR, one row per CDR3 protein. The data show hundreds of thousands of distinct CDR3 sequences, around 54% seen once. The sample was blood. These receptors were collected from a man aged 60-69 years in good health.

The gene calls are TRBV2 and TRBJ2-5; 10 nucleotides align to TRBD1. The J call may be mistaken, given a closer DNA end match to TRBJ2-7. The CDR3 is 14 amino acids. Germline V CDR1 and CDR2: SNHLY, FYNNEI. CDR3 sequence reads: CASSMGQGIYEQYF. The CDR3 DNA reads TGTGCCAGCAGCATGGGACAGGGGATCTACGAGCAGTACTTC.

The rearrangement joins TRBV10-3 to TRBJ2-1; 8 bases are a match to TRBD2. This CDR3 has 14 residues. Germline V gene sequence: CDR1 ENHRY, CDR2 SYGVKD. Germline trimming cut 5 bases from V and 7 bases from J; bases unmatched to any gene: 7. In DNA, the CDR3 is TGTGCCATCAGTCGGGGGGGCCTAGGTAATGAGCAGTTCTTC. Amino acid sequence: CAISRGGLGNEQFF.

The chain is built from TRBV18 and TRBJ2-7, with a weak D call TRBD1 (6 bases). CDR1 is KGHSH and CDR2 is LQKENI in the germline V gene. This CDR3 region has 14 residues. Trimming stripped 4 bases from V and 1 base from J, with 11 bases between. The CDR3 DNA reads TGTGCCAGCTCACAAGGACAGACATCCTACGAGCAGTACTTC. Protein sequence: CASSQGQTSYEQYF.

The CDR3 DNA reads TGTGCCAGCAGCTTGGATCTCAATGAGCAGTACTTC. This codes for CASSLDLNEQYF. The rearrangement uses TRBV5-6 and TRBJ2-5; D gene uncertain. V was pared by 0 bases and J by 11 bases, with 11 bases between. CDR1 SGHDT and CDR2 YYEEEE come from the germline V gene. The CDR3 is 12 residues long.

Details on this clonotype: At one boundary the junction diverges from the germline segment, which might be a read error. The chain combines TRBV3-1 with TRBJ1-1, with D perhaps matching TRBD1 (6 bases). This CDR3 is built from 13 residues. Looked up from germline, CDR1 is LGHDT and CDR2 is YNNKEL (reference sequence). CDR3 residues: CASSGEGSTGAFF. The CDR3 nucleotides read TGTGCCAGCTCAGGGGAGGGGAGCACTGGAGCTTTCTTT.